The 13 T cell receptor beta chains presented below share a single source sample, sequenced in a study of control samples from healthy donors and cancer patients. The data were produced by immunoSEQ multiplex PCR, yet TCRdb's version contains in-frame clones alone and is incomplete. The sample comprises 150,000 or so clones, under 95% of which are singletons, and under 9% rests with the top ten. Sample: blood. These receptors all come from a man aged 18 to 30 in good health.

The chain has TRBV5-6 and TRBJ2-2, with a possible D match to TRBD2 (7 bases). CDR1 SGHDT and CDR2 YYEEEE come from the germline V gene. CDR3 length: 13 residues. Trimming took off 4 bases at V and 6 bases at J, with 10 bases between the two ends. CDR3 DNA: TGTGCCAGCAGCCCGGGGGGCCCCGGGGAGCTGTTTTTT. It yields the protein CASSPGGPGELFF.

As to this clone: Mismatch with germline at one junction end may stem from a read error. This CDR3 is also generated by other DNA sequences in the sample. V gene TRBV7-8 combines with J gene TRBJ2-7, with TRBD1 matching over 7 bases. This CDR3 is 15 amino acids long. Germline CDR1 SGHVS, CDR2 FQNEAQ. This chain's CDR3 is CASSLGTAKTYEQYF. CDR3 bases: TGTGCCAGTAGCTTAGGGACAGCTAAGACCTACGAGCAGTACTTC.

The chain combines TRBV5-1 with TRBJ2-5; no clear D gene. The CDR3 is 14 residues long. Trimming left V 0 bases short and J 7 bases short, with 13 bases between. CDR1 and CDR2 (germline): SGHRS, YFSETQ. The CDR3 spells CASSLAPQSGTQYF. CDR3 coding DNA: TGCGCCAGCAGCTTGGCCCCACAGTCAGGGACCCAGTACTTC.

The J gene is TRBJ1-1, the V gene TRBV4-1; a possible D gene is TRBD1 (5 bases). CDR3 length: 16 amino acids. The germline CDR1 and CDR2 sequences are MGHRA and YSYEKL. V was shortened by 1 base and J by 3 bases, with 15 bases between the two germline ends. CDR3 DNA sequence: TGCGCCAGCAGCCAAGCACCCTGGGGGGGGGACACTGAAGCTTTCTTT. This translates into CASSQAPWGGDTEAFF.

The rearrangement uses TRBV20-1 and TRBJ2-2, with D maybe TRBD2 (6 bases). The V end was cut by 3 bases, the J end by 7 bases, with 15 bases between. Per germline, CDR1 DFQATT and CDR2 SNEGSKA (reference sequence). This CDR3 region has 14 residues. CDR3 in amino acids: CSASLRGDGGELFF. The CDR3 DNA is TGCAGTGCTAGTTTGCGGGGTGACGGCGGGGAGCTGTTTTTT.

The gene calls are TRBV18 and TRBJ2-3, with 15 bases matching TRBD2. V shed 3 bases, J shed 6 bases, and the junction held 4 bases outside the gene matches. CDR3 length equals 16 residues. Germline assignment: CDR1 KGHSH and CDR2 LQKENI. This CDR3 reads CASSPGTSGGQDTQYF. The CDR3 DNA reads TGTGCCAGCTCACCCGGGACTAGCGGGGGGCAGGATACGCAGTATTTT.

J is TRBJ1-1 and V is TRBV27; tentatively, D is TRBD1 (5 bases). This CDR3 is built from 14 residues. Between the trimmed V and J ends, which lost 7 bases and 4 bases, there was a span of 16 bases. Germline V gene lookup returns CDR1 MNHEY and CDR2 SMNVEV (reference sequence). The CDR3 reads CASTRGQGGTEAFF. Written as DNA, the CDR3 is TGTGCCAGCACCCGCGGGCAGGGTGGCACTGAAGCTTTCTTT.

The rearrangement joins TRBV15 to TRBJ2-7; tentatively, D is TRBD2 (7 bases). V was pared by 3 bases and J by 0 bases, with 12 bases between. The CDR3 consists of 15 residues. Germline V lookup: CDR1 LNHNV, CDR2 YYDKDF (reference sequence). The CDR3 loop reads CATSRGGADSYEQYF. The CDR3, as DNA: TGTGCCACCAGCAGGGGGGGGGCTGACTCCTACGAGCAGTACTTC.

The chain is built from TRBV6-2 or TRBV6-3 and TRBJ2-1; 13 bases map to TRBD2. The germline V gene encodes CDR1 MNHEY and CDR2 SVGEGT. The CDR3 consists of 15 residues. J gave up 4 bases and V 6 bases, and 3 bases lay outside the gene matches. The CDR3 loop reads CASSPTSGGYNEQFF. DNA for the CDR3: TGTGCCAGCAGCCCGACTAGCGGGGGGTACAATGAGCAGTTCTTC.

The CDR3 DNA reads as TGTGCCAGCAGTCGACATCCTTTTGAGGAGCAGTACTTC. This gives the protein CASSRHPFEEQYF. The V call is TRBV6-4, the J call TRBJ2-7, with no clear D. Germline V gene lookup returns CDR1 MRHNA and CDR2 SNTAGT. V was trimmed by 5 bases and J by 7 bases, leaving 15 bases between them. The CDR3 loop spans 13 amino acids.

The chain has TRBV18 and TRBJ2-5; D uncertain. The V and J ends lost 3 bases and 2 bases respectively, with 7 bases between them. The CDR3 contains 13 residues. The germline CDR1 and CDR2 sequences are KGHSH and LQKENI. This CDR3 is CASSPASQETQYF. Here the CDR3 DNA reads TGTGCCAGCTCACCGGCGTCTCAAGAGACCCAGTACTTC.

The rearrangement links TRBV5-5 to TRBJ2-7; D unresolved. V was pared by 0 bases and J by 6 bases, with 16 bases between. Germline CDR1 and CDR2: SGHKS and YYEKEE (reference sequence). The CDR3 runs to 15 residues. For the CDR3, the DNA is TGTGCCAGCAGCTTGGATCTGCAGTCAGCTGCCGAGCAGTACTTC. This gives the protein CASSLDLQSAAEQYF.

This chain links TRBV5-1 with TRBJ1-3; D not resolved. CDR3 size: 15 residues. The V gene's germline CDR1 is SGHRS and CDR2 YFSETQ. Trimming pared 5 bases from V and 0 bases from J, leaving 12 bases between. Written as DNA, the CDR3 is TGCGCCAGCAGTTTTGACAAAGGCTCTGGAAACACCATATATTTT. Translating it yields CASSFDKGSGNTIYF.